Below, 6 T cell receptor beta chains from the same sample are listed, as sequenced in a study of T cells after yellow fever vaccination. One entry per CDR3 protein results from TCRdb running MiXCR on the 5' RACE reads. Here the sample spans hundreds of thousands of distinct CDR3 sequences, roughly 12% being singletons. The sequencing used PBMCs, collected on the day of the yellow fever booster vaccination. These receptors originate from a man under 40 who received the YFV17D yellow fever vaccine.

CDR3 loop: CASSPVESDIGSGNTIYF. CDR3 coding DNA: TGTGCCAGCTCACCAGTTGAATCGGACATCGGCTCTGGAAACACCATATATTTT. V and J are TRBV18 and TRBJ1-3; TRBD1 might be the D (5 bases). The length of the CDR3 is 18 residues. V was trimmed by 2 bases and J by 0 bases, leaving 17 bases between them. Germline lookup yields CDR1 KGHSH and CDR2 LQKENI.

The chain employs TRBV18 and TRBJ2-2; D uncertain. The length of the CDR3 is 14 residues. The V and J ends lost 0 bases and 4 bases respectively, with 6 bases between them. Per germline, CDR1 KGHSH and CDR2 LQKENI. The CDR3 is CASSPPARTGELFF. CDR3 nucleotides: TGTGCCAGCTCACCACCGGCGCGCACCGGGGAGCTGTTTTTT.

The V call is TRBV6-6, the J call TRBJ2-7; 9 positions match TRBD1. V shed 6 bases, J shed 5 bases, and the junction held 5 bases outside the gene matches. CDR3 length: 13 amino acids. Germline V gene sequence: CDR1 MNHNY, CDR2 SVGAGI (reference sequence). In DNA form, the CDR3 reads TGTGCCAGCAGCCGGACAGGGGAAAACGAGCAGTACTTC. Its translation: CASSRTGENEQYF.

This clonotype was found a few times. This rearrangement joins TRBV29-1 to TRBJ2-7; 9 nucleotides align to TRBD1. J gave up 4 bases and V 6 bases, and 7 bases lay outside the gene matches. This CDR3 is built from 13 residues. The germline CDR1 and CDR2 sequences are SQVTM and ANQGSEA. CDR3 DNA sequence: TGCAGCGTAGGGGACAGGGTAGGATACGAGCAGTACTTC. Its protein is CSVGDRVGYEQYF.

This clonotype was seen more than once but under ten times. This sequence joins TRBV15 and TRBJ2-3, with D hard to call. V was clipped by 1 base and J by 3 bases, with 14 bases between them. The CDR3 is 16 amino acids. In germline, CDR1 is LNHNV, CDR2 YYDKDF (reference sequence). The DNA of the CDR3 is TGTGCCACCAGCAGAGTCGGCCAGAAATTGACAGATACGCAGTATTTT. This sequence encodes CATSRVGQKLTDTQYF.

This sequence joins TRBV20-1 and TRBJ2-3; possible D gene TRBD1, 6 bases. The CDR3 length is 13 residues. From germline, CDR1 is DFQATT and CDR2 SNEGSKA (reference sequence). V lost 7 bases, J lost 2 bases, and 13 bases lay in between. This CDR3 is CSGRDTYTDTQYF. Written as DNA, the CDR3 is TGCAGTGGTCGGGACACCTACACAGATACGCAGTATTTT.